This note documents a single TCR beta chain sequence. The data were produced by immunoSEQ multiplex PCR, yet TCRdb's version contains in-frame clones alone and is incomplete. The top ten hold 9% to 15% of the sample, which has around 15,000 clones, about 83% seen once. The ends were cut back, 2 bases at V and 2 bases at J, with 1 base in the middle. CDR1 is SGDLS, CDR2 YYNGEE, per germline. This CDR3 contains 12 residues. The sample is drawn from a study of OX40 agonist ivuxolimab in advanced cancers. Background on the study: The group had a mean age of about 60 years, ranged from about 23 to 85, and was 80% to 90% male.

This TCR was recovered from an adult with an advanced solid tumor such as melanoma, head and neck, liver or kidney cancer. Sequenced material: CD4+ or CD8+ T cells sorted from blood, taken in a trial of the OX40 agonist ivuxolimab. The V and J genes are TRBV9 and TRBJ2-2; D call uncertain. The CDR3 region is CASSVNTGELFF. As DNA, the CDR3 is TGTGCCAGCAGCGTTAACACCGGGGAGCTGTTTTTT.